These T cell receptor beta chains were read from a single sample in a study of PD-L1 blockade in urothelial cancer. Produced via immunoSEQ multiplex PCR; TCRdb's table is partial and in-frame only. The sample includes 70,000 to 80,000 clones, 85% of them seen just once. The source material was PBMCs, sampled around atezolizumab (anti-PD-L1) treatment. The source of these receptors is a man aged 35 to 55 with urothelial cancer. CDR3s include the opening cysteine and the closing phenylalanine or tryptophan. The order of the fields is D gene, V gene, J gene, clone size, CDR3 DNA, CDR3 protein. The D gene is left open where the match is weak. Clone size is not always given. Where it is, it says once, few, many or a class for expanded clones.

d_call: NA; v_call: TRBV27; j_call: TRBJ1-1; clone_size: NA; cdr3_nt: TGTGCCAGCAGTTTCACGGGAGGAACTGAAGCTTTCTTT; cdr3_aa: CASSFTGGTEAFF
d_call: TRBD1; v_call: TRBV29-1; j_call: TRBJ1-2; clone_size: NA; cdr3_nt: TGCAGCGTTCTTAGGACAGGGTCGGACTATGGCTACACCTTC; cdr3_aa: CSVLRTGSDYGYTF
d_call: TRBD2; v_call: TRBV5-4; j_call: TRBJ2-7; clone_size: NA; cdr3_nt: TGTGCCAGCAGCTTCCAGGCGGGAGGGCGCGAGCAGTACTTC; cdr3_aa: CASSFQAGGREQYF
d_call: NA; v_call: TRBV5-6; j_call: TRBJ2-6; clone_size: NA; cdr3_nt: TGTGCCAGCAGCCGCCTCAGTGGCTCTGGGGCCAACGTCCTGACTTTC; cdr3_aa: CASSRLSGSGANVLTF
d_call: NA; v_call: TRBV5-4; j_call: TRBJ2-3; clone_size: NA; cdr3_nt: TGTGCCAGCAGCTTCTCCGGCACAGATACGCAGTATTTT; cdr3_aa: CASSFSGTDTQYF
d_call: NA; v_call: TRBV11-2; j_call: TRBJ2-2; clone_size: once; cdr3_nt: TGTGCCAGCAGCCCCCAGAGGACCGGGGAGCTGTTTTTT; cdr3_aa: CASSPQRTGELFF
d_call: NA; v_call: TRBV18; j_call: TRBJ1-1; clone_size: NA; cdr3_nt: TGTGCCAGCTCACCCCAGGGGATCATGAACACTGAAGCTTTCTTT; cdr3_aa: CASSPQGIMNTEAFF
d_call: TRBD2; v_call: TRBV6-5; j_call: TRBJ2-1; clone_size: NA; cdr3_nt: TGTGCCAGCAGTTACTCAGGACTAGCGGGAAGGAATGAGCAGTTCTTC; cdr3_aa: CASSYSGLAGRNEQFF
d_call: NA; v_call: TRBV21-1; j_call: TRBJ2-1; clone_size: NA; cdr3_nt: TGTGCCAGCGGGACTAGCGTGGCCAATGAGCAGTTCTTC; cdr3_aa: CASGTSVANEQFF
d_call: NA; v_call: TRBV30; j_call: TRBJ1-1; clone_size: NA; cdr3_nt: TGTGCCTGGGGGGAGCGCACTGAAGCTTTCTTT; cdr3_aa: CAWGERTEAFF
d_call: NA; v_call: TRBV28; j_call: TRBJ1-2; clone_size: NA; cdr3_nt: TGTGCCAGCGAGAGATTCGAGGGCTACACCTTC; cdr3_aa: CASERFEGYTF
d_call: NA; v_call: TRBV27; j_call: TRBJ1-1; clone_size: NA; cdr3_nt: TGTGCCAGCAGTTTAGGACAGAACACTGAAGCTTTCTTT; cdr3_aa: CASSLGQNTEAFF
d_call: NA; v_call: TRBV9; j_call: TRBJ2-5; clone_size: once; cdr3_nt: TGTGCCAGCAGCCCACACGAGGGGGGGGGTACGAAAGAGACCCAGTACTTC; cdr3_aa: CASSPHEGGGTKETQYF
d_call: NA; v_call: TRBV18; j_call: TRBJ2-1; clone_size: NA; cdr3_nt: TGTGCCAGCTCACCACCAGGGGTGGGGTACAATGAGCAGTTCTTC; cdr3_aa: CASSPPGVGYNEQFF
d_call: TRBD2; v_call: TRBV6-5; j_call: TRBJ2-1; clone_size: NA; cdr3_nt: TGTGCCAGCAGTTACCGCGGGACTAGCACCAATGAGCAGTTCTTC; cdr3_aa: CASSYRGTSTNEQFF
d_call: NA; v_call: TRBV6-5; j_call: TRBJ1-5; clone_size: NA; cdr3_nt: TGTGCCAGCAGTTCGGGATTTGGCAATCAGCCCCAGCATTTT; cdr3_aa: CASSSGFGNQPQHF
d_call: NA; v_call: TRBV30; j_call: TRBJ1-2; clone_size: NA; cdr3_nt: TGTGCCTGGAGCCAGGGGACAAACTATGGCTACACCTTC; cdr3_aa: CAWSQGTNYGYTF
d_call: NA; v_call: TRBV28; j_call: TRBJ1-5; clone_size: NA; cdr3_nt: TGTGCCAGCAGTTTAGGCCAGTCCCTCAATCAGCCCCAGCATTTT; cdr3_aa: CASSLGQSLNQPQHF
d_call: TRBD1; v_call: TRBV28; j_call: TRBJ2-5; clone_size: NA; cdr3_nt: TGTGCCAGCAGTTTAGGGACAGGCGGCCAGTACTTC; cdr3_aa: CASSLGTGGQYF
d_call: TRBD1; v_call: TRBV6-5; j_call: TRBJ1-1; clone_size: NA; cdr3_nt: TGTGCCAGCAACCGTCCGGGACAGGGGAACACTGAAGCTTTCTTT; cdr3_aa: CASNRPGQGNTEAFF
d_call: NA; v_call: TRBV5-4; j_call: TRBJ1-3; clone_size: NA; cdr3_nt: TGTGCCAGCAGCAGTGACAGGACGGGAGGAAACACCATATATTTT; cdr3_aa: CASSSDRTGGNTIYF
d_call: NA; v_call: TRBV6-5; j_call: TRBJ2-7; clone_size: NA; cdr3_nt: TGTGCCAGCAGTTCCACCGGGACACTCCACGAGCAGTACTTC; cdr3_aa: CASSSTGTLHEQYF
d_call: NA; v_call: TRBV4-1; j_call: TRBJ2-1; clone_size: NA; cdr3_nt: TGCGCCAGCAGCCAAGTCGGGGGCAATGAGCAGTTCTTC; cdr3_aa: CASSQVGGNEQFF
d_call: TRBD1; v_call: TRBV10-3; j_call: TRBJ2-5; clone_size: NA; cdr3_nt: TGTGCCATCAGTGAACGAATTCCGGGACAGGGGGCTGGTGAGACCCAGTACTTC; cdr3_aa: CAISERIPGQGAGETQYF
d_call: TRBD2; v_call: TRBV19; j_call: TRBJ2-7; clone_size: NA; cdr3_nt: TGTGCCAGTAGTGTAAGCGGGAGGGCCAGGGAGCAGTACTTC; cdr3_aa: CASSVSGRAREQYF
d_call: NA; v_call: TRBV6-6; j_call: TRBJ2-5; clone_size: NA; cdr3_nt: TGTGCCAGCAGTAAGCCGGGAACGTACCAAGAGACCCAGTACTTC; cdr3_aa: CASSKPGTYQETQYF
d_call: NA; v_call: TRBV2; j_call: TRBJ2-7; clone_size: NA; cdr3_nt: TGTGCCAGCAATCTCAGGGAGCGGGCCAACGAGCAGTACTTC; cdr3_aa: CASNLRERANEQYF
d_call: TRBD1; v_call: TRBV5-1; j_call: TRBJ2-4; clone_size: NA; cdr3_nt: TGCGCCAGCAGATGGACAGGGGAAAACATTCAGTACTTC; cdr3_aa: CASRWTGENIQYF
d_call: NA; v_call: TRBV18; j_call: TRBJ2-3; clone_size: NA; cdr3_nt: TGTGCCAGCTCACCACGAGGAAAACACACAGATACGCAGTATTTT; cdr3_aa: CASSPRGKHTDTQYF
d_call: NA; v_call: TRBV11-3; j_call: TRBJ2-2; clone_size: NA; cdr3_nt: TGTGCCAGCAGCTTGGGCCCTAACACCGGGGAGCTGTTTTTT; cdr3_aa: CASSLGPNTGELFF
d_call: NA; v_call: TRBV25-1; j_call: TRBJ1-1; clone_size: NA; cdr3_nt: TGTGCCAGCTCAAGCAACGGGAACACTGAAGCTTTCTTT; cdr3_aa: CASSSNGNTEAFF
d_call: NA; v_call: TRBV7-3; j_call: TRBJ2-1; clone_size: NA; cdr3_nt: TGTGCCAGCAGCTCCACTAGCCTTGGTGAGCAGTTCTTC; cdr3_aa: CASSSTSLGEQFF
d_call: TRBD1; v_call: TRBV5-4; j_call: TRBJ2-7; clone_size: NA; cdr3_nt: TGTGCCAGCAGTCTCCCGGGACAGGGGAACGAGCAGTACTTC; cdr3_aa: CASSLPGQGNEQYF
d_call: TRBD2; v_call: TRBV9; j_call: TRBJ2-2; clone_size: NA; cdr3_nt: TGTGCCAGCAGCGTTGGGCCAGCGGGAGGGCAGAGCGGGGAGCTGTTTTTT; cdr3_aa: CASSVGPAGGQSGELFF
d_call: NA; v_call: TRBV28; j_call: TRBJ1-5; clone_size: NA; cdr3_nt: TGTGCCAGCCAATCCTATAGCAATCAGCCCCAGCATTTT; cdr3_aa: CASQSYSNQPQHF
d_call: NA; v_call: TRBV28; j_call: TRBJ1-2; clone_size: NA; cdr3_nt: TGTGCCAGCTGTCGGGGGGCTCGAGGTAACTATGGCTACACCTTC; cdr3_aa: CASCRGARGNYGYTF
d_call: NA; v_call: TRBV9; j_call: TRBJ1-2; clone_size: NA; cdr3_nt: TGTGCCAGCAGCGTTGGGACATCTCTGGGCTACACCTTC; cdr3_aa: CASSVGTSLGYTF
d_call: NA; v_call: TRBV30; j_call: TRBJ1-5; clone_size: once; cdr3_nt: TGTGCCTGGAGTCCAGTATCCCATCAGCCCCAGCATTTT; cdr3_aa: CAWSPVSHQPQHF
d_call: NA; v_call: TRBV11-2; j_call: TRBJ2-5; clone_size: NA; cdr3_nt: TGTGCCAGCAGTGGCCGAGGGAGCGATCGAGAGACCCAGTACTTC; cdr3_aa: CASSGRGSDRETQYF
d_call: NA; v_call: TRBV9; j_call: TRBJ2-7; clone_size: NA; cdr3_nt: TGTGCCAGCAGCGTAGATGAGGGTTCGGGGTCCTACGAGCAGTACTTC; cdr3_aa: CASSVDEGSGSYEQYF
d_call: NA; v_call: TRBV21-1; j_call: TRBJ1-2; clone_size: NA; cdr3_nt: TGTGCCAGCAGCCGCGGGGACCGCTCCTATGGCTACACCTTC; cdr3_aa: CASSRGDRSYGYTF
d_call: TRBD2; v_call: TRBV9; j_call: TRBJ2-7; clone_size: NA; cdr3_nt: TGTGCCAGCAGCGTAGGGGCGGGAGATCGCGAGCAGTACTTC; cdr3_aa: CASSVGAGDREQYF
d_call: NA; v_call: TRBV28; j_call: TRBJ2-7; clone_size: NA; cdr3_nt: TGTGCCAGCAGCATCGCCGGGGCGGGAAGAGGGGAGCAGTACTTC; cdr3_aa: CASSIAGAGRGEQYF
d_call: NA; v_call: TRBV7-3; j_call: TRBJ2-1; clone_size: NA; cdr3_nt: TGTGCCAGTGAGGGGGACACGAGTTTGGGGGAGCAGTTCTTC; cdr3_aa: CASEGDTSLGEQFF
d_call: NA; v_call: TRBV7-6; j_call: TRBJ1-4; clone_size: NA; cdr3_nt: TGTGCCAGCAGCTTACAGCACATCAGTCCGAGCGCGGAAAAACTGTTTTTT; cdr3_aa: CASSLQHISPSAEKLFF
d_call: TRBD1; v_call: TRBV11-2; j_call: TRBJ2-7; clone_size: NA; cdr3_nt: TGTGCCAGCAGCTTAACCGGACAGGGAGCCTACGAGCAGTACTTC; cdr3_aa: CASSLTGQGAYEQYF
d_call: TRBD1; v_call: TRBV7-9; j_call: TRBJ1-1; clone_size: NA; cdr3_nt: TGTGCCAGCAGCCCGTGGGACAGGGGAGAAACTGAAGCTTTCTTT; cdr3_aa: CASSPWDRGETEAFF
d_call: TRBD1; v_call: TRBV27; j_call: TRBJ2-7; clone_size: NA; cdr3_nt: TGTGCCAGCAGGCGACAGGGGCCGTACGAGCAGTACTTC; cdr3_aa: CASRRQGPYEQYF
d_call: NA; v_call: TRBV19; j_call: TRBJ2-2; clone_size: NA; cdr3_nt: TGTGCCAGTAGTACCGTACTAGGCTCCGGGGAGCTGTTTTTT; cdr3_aa: CASSTVLGSGELFF
d_call: NA; v_call: TRBV25-1; j_call: TRBJ1-5; clone_size: NA; cdr3_nt: TGTGCCAGTCATGACGAGGCCTATCAGCCCCAGCATTTT; cdr3_aa: CASHDEAYQPQHF
d_call: NA; v_call: TRBV5-6; j_call: TRBJ1-1; clone_size: NA; cdr3_nt: TGTGCCAGCAGCTTGGCCTCGGGGTTTGAAGCTTTCTTT; cdr3_aa: CASSLASGFEAFF